The 13 T cell receptor beta chains below were found in one sample sequenced in a study of blood T cell repertoires in COVID-19. The assay was immunoSEQ multiplex PCR, and TCRdb's table has in-frame clones only and misses some. The table includes a few hundred thousand clones, 80% to 90% detected once. The material sequenced was peripheral blood. The origin of the receptors is a man aged 45-60 years with active or convalescent COVID-19.

V is TRBV7-9 and J is TRBJ1-1; a possible D gene is TRBD1 (5 bases). V lost 5 bases, J lost 0 bases, and 7 bases lay in between. This CDR3 has 13 amino acids. Germline V gene data show CDR1 as SEHNR and CDR2 as FQNEAQ (reference sequence). CDR3 protein: CASSGHLNTEAFF. CDR3 in DNA: TGTGCCAGCAGCGGACACCTGAACACTGAAGCTTTCTTT.

This clone was seen a handful of times. The chain is built from TRBV29-1 and TRBJ2-7, with 10 positions matching TRBD2. From germline, CDR1 is SQVTM and CDR2 ANQGSEA. The CDR3 is 16 amino acids. J gave up 0 bases and V 1 base, and 6 bases lay outside the gene matches. The CDR3 here is CSVEGASGGSSYEQYF. CDR3 bases: TGCAGCGTTGAAGGGGCTAGCGGGGGTAGCTCCTACGAGCAGTACTTC.

This sequence joins TRBV10-1 and TRBJ2-1; TRBD2 aligns across 14 bases. The CDR3 totals 16 residues. In germline, CDR1 is WNHNN, CDR2 SYGVQD (reference sequence). J lost 7 bases, V lost 4 bases, and 6 bases had no gene match. The CDR3 reads CASSGTSGGSENEQFF. The CDR3 DNA reads as TGCGCCAGCAGTGGGACTAGCGGGGGGTCTGAAAATGAGCAGTTCTTC.

V and J are TRBV2 and TRBJ2-2, with 10 bases fitting TRBD1. CDR3 length equals 15 residues. V was pared by 4 bases and J by 3 bases, with 2 bases of the junction left unmatched. Germline values: CDR1 SNHLY, CDR2 FYNNEI. CDR3 protein: CASSGQGADTGELFF. CDR3 nucleotides: TGTGCCAGCAGTGGACAGGGGGCGGACACCGGGGAGCTGTTTTTT.

The chain combines TRBV2 with TRBJ2-5; D gene unclear. Germline CDR1 reads SNHLY; CDR2 reads FYNNEI. Trimming stripped 6 bases from V and 5 bases from J, with 19 bases between. The CDR3 has 15 amino acids. The CDR3 protein is CASSPENRRSETQYF. In DNA form, the CDR3 reads TGTGCCAGCAGCCCTGAGAACAGACGGTCGGAGACCCAGTACTTC.

To note about this clone: Here the CDR3 omits its conserved ending phenylalanine or tryptophan, so a read error is the likely source. The DNA is left out, because the CDR3 cannot be placed on it with certainty; the CDR3 is given as TCRdb lists it. The CDR3 region is CASSSTSGTGWS. J is TRBJ1-3 and V is TRBV28; the table calls TRBD1, which could not be checked here. Germline CDR1 MDHEN, CDR2 SYDVKM. Inclusive of both ends, the CDR3 amounts to 12 amino acids.

CDR3 coding DNA: TGTGCCAGCAGCTTACCCTCCCAGGATCTGGGCAATCAGCCCCAGCATTTT. This codes for CASSLPSQDLGNQPQHF. The chain uses TRBV7-3 and TRBJ1-5; unclear D gene. The CDR3 runs to 17 residues. From germline, CDR1 is SGHTA and CDR2 FQGTGA. V lost 2 bases and J lost 2, with 16 bases in between.

The rearrangement links TRBV6-2 or TRBV6-3 to TRBJ2-7, with TRBD2 identical over 7 bases. The junction had 7 bases not matched to a gene; V was cut back by 2 bases and J by 3 bases. Germline V gene lookup returns CDR1 MNHEY and CDR2 SVGEGT. CDR3 length: 15 residues. Written as DNA, the CDR3 is TGTGCCAGCAGTTACAGCGGACTAGGAAGCTACGAGCAGTACTTC. This sequence encodes CASSYSGLGSYEQYF.

This clone was observed once. V gene TRBV3-1 (or the pseudogene TRBV3-2) combines with J gene TRBJ1-6; TRBD1 aligns across 9 bases. The CDR3 has 19 residues. V shed 0 bases and J 7 bases; nucleotides not matched to a gene: 13. CDR1 LGHDT and CDR2 YNNKEL come from the germline V gene (reference sequence). CDR3 nucleotides: TGTGCCAGCAGCCAAGATAGGTACAGGGGGCTAGAGAGGAATTCACCCCTCCACTTT. Its protein is CASSQDRYRGLERNSPLHF.

A single count supports this clone. The chain uses TRBV3-1 (or the pseudogene TRBV3-2) and TRBJ1-1; D is unresolved. Between the trimmed V and J ends, which lost 0 bases and 1 base, there was a span of 9 bases. Looked up from germline, CDR1 is LGHDT and CDR2 is YNNKEL (reference sequence). The CDR3 extends over 15 amino acids. The CDR3 is CASSQEGLPNTEAFF. CDR3 DNA sequence: TGTGCCAGCAGCCAAGAGGGCCTCCCGAACACTGAAGCTTTCTTT.

V gene TRBV6-5 combines with J gene TRBJ2-6, with D perhaps matching TRBD2 (5 bases). Germline V gene data show CDR1 as MNHEY and CDR2 as SVGAGI. V was shortened by 8 bases and J by 3 bases, with 14 bases between the two germline ends. There are 15 residues in the CDR3. The CDR3 region is CASGLRGLGANVLTF. The CDR3 DNA follows: TGTGCCAGCGGACTTCGTGGGCTTGGGGCCAACGTCCTGACTTTC.

The genes are TRBV27 and TRBJ2-3; TRBD2 matches 11 bases. This CDR3 contains 13 residues. CDR1 and CDR2 (germline): MNHEY, SMNVEV (reference sequence). Trimming took 6 bases from V and 4 from J; bases not matched to a gene: 0. The DNA of the CDR3 is TGTGCCAGCAGACTAGCGGGAGCAGATACGCAGTATTTT. Translation: CASRLAGADTQYF.

V and J are TRBV30 and TRBJ1-4; D is undetermined. Trimming cost V 0 bases and J 2 bases, with 10 bases left between them. Germline V lookup: CDR1 GTSNPN, CDR2 SVGIG (reference sequence). The CDR3 loop spans 15 amino acids. CDR3 region: CAWSVPRVTNEKLFF. DNA for the CDR3: TGTGCCTGGAGTGTCCCGAGGGTGACTAATGAAAAACTGTTTTTT.